Presented here are 11 T cell receptor beta chains from one specimen sequenced in a study of T cell clones after liver transplantation. Only in-frame clones appear in the TCRdb table, and some are missing; sequencing was by immunoSEQ multiplex PCR. The sample has roughly 80,000 clones, about 82% seen once. This specimen was CD4+ T cells from blood, taken around 42 months after liver transplant. These receptor sequences come from a human patient who received a liver transplant. Some of the T cells may derive from the graft donor.

The J gene is TRBJ1-2, the V gene TRBV2; no definite D call. The CDR3 spans 14 residues. V lost 6 bases to trimming and J lost 5 bases, with 16 bases between them. Germline V gene lookup returns CDR1 SNHLY and CDR2 FYNNEI. CDR3 residues: CASSGYGNAYGYTF. CDR3 bases: TGTGCCAGCAGCGGATACGGCAACGCGTATGGCTACACCTTC.

The chain carries TRBV28 and TRBJ1-4; D is unresolved. Trimming left V 5 bases short and J 0 bases short, with 13 bases between. The germline V gene encodes CDR1 MDHEN and CDR2 SYDVKM. CDR3 size: 16 residues. DNA for the CDR3: TGTGCCAGCAGTACCGGACGGATAACAACTAATGAAAAACTGTTTTTT. Protein sequence: CASSTGRITTNEKLFF.

V gene TRBV27 combines with J gene TRBJ2-7; 8 bases align to TRBD1. Germline CDR1 is MNHEY and CDR2 is SMNVEV (reference sequence). The CDR3 runs 16 residues. J was trimmed by 2 bases and V by 7 bases; bases with no gene match: 13. Written as DNA, the CDR3 is TGTGCCAGCAAGACCCTCACGGACAGGGCCCCCTACGAGCAGTACTTC. As protein: CASKTLTDRAPYEQYF.

The chain has TRBV28 and TRBJ1-5; D is unclear. The V gene lost 3 bases and the J gene lost 6 bases, with 6 bases spanning the gap. The CDR3 totals 12 residues. Germline CDR1 reads MDHEN; CDR2 reads SYDVKM. Written as DNA, the CDR3 is TGTGCCAGCAGTTTTTCGGGTCAGCCCCAGCATTTT. The encoded protein is CASSFSGQPQHF.

The chain recombines TRBV6-5 with TRBJ1-1; TRBD1 is a possible D gene (5 bases). Trimming stripped 0 bases from V and 6 bases from J, with 11 bases between. The CDR3 runs to 14 residues. The germline V gene encodes CDR1 MNHEY and CDR2 SVGAGI. CDR3 DNA: TGTGCCAGCAGTTACTCCCAGGGTTCCGCTGAAGCTTTCTTT. This sequence encodes CASSYSQGSAEAFF.

This chain links TRBV2 with TRBJ2-5; possibly TRBD2 for D (5 bases). This CDR3 is built from 15 residues. The germline V gene has CDR1 SNHLY and CDR2 FYNNEI. Trimming pared 4 bases from V and 2 bases from J, leaving 14 bases between. CDR3 coding DNA: TGTGCCAGCAGTGTTCCCAGCGGCCCTCAAGAGACCCAGTACTTC. As protein: CASSVPSGPQETQYF. The whole variable domain, remainder taken from reference TRBV2 and TRBJ2-5, is EPEVTQTPSHQVTQMGQEVILRCVPISNHLYFYWYRQILGQKVEFLVSFYNNEISEKSEIFDDQFSVERPDGSNFTLKIRSTKLEDSAMYFCASSVPSGPQETQYFGPGTRLLVL.

This clone was counted once. V usage is TRBV2 and J usage is TRBJ1-1; a weak D match, TRBD1 (6 bases). Per germline, CDR1 SNHLY and CDR2 FYNNEI. The CDR3 is made up of 13 amino acids. The germline V and J ends were trimmed by 1 base and 6 bases, with 9 bases remaining between them. The CDR3 nucleotides read TGTGCCAGCAGTGAAGGCAGGGGAGCTGAAGCTTTCTTT. Translating it yields CASSEGRGAEAFF. The full variable domain, rest sourced from reference TRBV2 and TRBJ1-1, is EPEVTQTPSHQVTQMGQEVILRCVPISNHLYFYWYRQILGQKVEFLVSFYNNEISEKSEIFDDQFSVERPDGSNFTLKIRSTKLEDSAMYFCASSEGRGAEAFFGQGTRLTVV.

The genes are TRBV9 and TRBJ2-2, with D possibly matching TRBD1 (6 bases). Germline CDR1 SGDLS, CDR2 YYNGEE. This CDR3 has 14 amino acids. Trimming took off 4 bases at V and 3 bases at J, with 10 bases between the two ends. CDR3 sequence: CASSPQGYTGELFF. The CDR3 region has the DNA TGTGCCAGCAGCCCCCAGGGGTACACCGGGGAGCTGTTTTTT.

Here the CDR3 DNA reads TGTGCCAGTACCCCGGGACCGGGATATGGCTACACCTTC. This sequence encodes CASTPGPGYGYTF. The chain links TRBV19 to TRBJ1-2, with D tentatively TRBD1 (5 bases). Trimming shortened V by 7 bases and J by 5 bases, and 14 bases separated the two germline ends. The CDR3 has 13 amino acids. Germline values: CDR1 LNHDA, CDR2 SQIVND (reference sequence).

As concerns this clone: In the same sample, other DNA sequences code for this CDR3. This chain connects TRBV9 to TRBJ1-5; 7 bases map to TRBD1. CDR1 and CDR2 (germline): SGDLS, YYNGEE. The CDR3 is 14 residues long. With 4 bases clipped from V and 3 bases from J, the junction kept 4 bases outside the gene matches. The chain's CDR3 is CASSSGTVNQPQHF. The DNA for the CDR3 is TGTGCCAGCAGCTCCGGGACAGTCAATCAGCCCCAGCATTTT.

The CDR3 DNA reads as TGTGCCAGCAGCCCGGACCCCCAAGAGACCCAGTACTTC. It encodes CASSPDPQETQYF. The chain is built from TRBV5-4 and TRBJ2-5; D is uncertain. V dropped 4 bases and J dropped 1 base, with 8 bases sitting between them. This CDR3 is 13 amino acids long. The germline CDR1 and CDR2 sequences are SGHNT and YYREEE (reference sequence).